This T cell receptor (beta chain) derives from a study of cytomegalovirus exposure and HLA in healthy donors. Notes on the study in general: It was taken for granted in presence/absence analyses that sequencing depth across donors was roughly uniform. TCR beta V- and J-gene trimming, according to a later analysis, was linked to a missense DCLRE1C variant. Several of the most significant clusters were apparently associated with common viral pathogens in a later analysis. Reports credit the classifier with highly specific, highly sensitive diagnosis of cytomegalovirus status.

The PCR ran on 60 Vbeta and 13 Jbeta primers. Repertoires were generated with immunoSEQ multiplex PCR, while TCRdb's copy carries only in-frame clones and drops some. The sample yields approximately 110,000 clones, 74% seen once. A note on this clone: Its antigen is undetermined.

Sequencing input: PBMCs. The sequence came from a woman in her 50s in good health and CMV-seropositive.

This CDR3 is CASSIYGPGYGYTF. The DNA of the CDR3 is TGTGCCAGTAGTATTTATGGTCCAGGGTATGGCTACACCTTC. The J gene is TRBJ1-2, the V gene TRBV19, with D possibly TRBD1 on 5 matching bases. V was cut by 3 bases and J by 5 bases, with 13 bases left in between. Germline V CDR1 and CDR2: LNHDA, SQIVND (reference sequence). The CDR3 is 14 amino acids.